The clone carrying this T cell receptor beta chain was detected once. Sequenced by immunoSEQ multiplex PCR; TCRdb stores in-frame clones only, minus some. The repertoire includes roughly 60,000 clones, around nine tenths of them detected once, and roughly 1.4% sits in the top ten. This sample was taken from a study of T cell changes during pregnancy in multiple sclerosis. The junction had 4 bases not matched to a gene; V was cut back by 4 bases and J by 5 bases. The CDR3 is made up of 15 amino acids. Germline V gives CDR1 ENHRY, CDR2 SYGVKD. The receptor was isolated from a female donor with multiple sclerosis, enrolled in a pregnancy study. The sample in question was peripheral blood, obtained in the second trimester of pregnancy. This rearrangement joins TRBV10-3 to TRBJ2-1; 11 bases align to TRBD2. CDR3 protein: CAISGRLAGHNEQFF. Here the CDR3 DNA reads TGTGCCATCAGTGGGAGACTAGCGGGACACAATGAGCAGTTCTTC.